The TCR beta chain described here comes from a study of T cells in Graves' hyperthyroidism and ophthalmopathy (dated by TCRdb to between 2019 and 2020). At the level of the whole study: Peripheral blood samples were taken at initial diagnosis, before any treatment was given. TCR V-J signatures able to tell the groups apart were searched for in a discovery cohort of 100 or so patients, of whom over 40 had Graves' ophthalmopathy and around 58 had stable Graves' hyperthyroidism. An independent validation cohort of around 20 hyperthyroidism patients and 15 or so patients who later progressed to ophthalmopathy tested prospective prediction of ophthalmopathy. The approximately 98 discovery patients were randomly divided into training and test sets at a 7:3 ratio. In addition, the study compared T-cell repertoires in thyroid tissue and in blood from a handful of Graves' hyperthyroidism patients. After blood sampling, hyperthyroidism patients were treated with methimazole at a starting dose of 30 mg daily, and ophthalmopathy patients were treated with high-dose intravenous methylprednisolone. TCR Vbeta CDR3 sequencing of roughly 140 peripheral blood samples (under 45 ophthalmopathy, under 80 hyperthyroidism and some 17 progressor patients) is reported in the paper.

Hyperthyroidism patients were newly diagnosed, with disease duration under 2 months, and aged 18 to 65 years. Any patient with an uncontrolled infection, another autoimmune disease, pregnancy or lactation was excluded. Diagnoses relied on clinical symptoms, serum thyroxine and TRAb, thyroid ultrasound and orbital computed tomography. Blood from progressor patients was collected at the time of first diagnosis with hyperthyroidism, before any ophthalmopathy symptoms had appeared. Ficoll-Paque density gradient centrifugation was used to isolate PBMCs from around 10 ml of fresh peripheral blood. Progressor patients were first diagnosed with Graves' hyperthyroidism and then developed ophthalmopathy during follow-up. Total RNA was extracted with Trizol reagent, and quality was checked on an Agilent 2100 Bioanalyzer. What the work shows at the level of the full study, not this receptor alone: Sample size was not statistically predetermined, and blinding of investigators to group allocation was not performed. Ophthalmopathy was separated from stable hyperthyroidism by a 13 V-J signature model, with approximately 86% sensitivity and roughly 81% specificity obtained in cross-validation and 80%/75% obtained in testing. Most expanded thyroid clonotypes (frequency above 0.001) were also detected in blood, suggesting blood repertoires may reflect thyroid immune responses. In validation, the model predicted progression to ophthalmopathy with approximately 69% sensitivity and 72% to 85% specificity, a median of 6.5 months before onset.

V gives up 9 bases and J gives up 16 bases, and the segment between their germline ends measures 19 bases. Its CDR3 holds 11 amino acids, cysteine through phenylalanine. CDR3 DNA only is kept here, 33 bases in frame from base 1. CDR1 and CDR2 (SGHRS, YFSETQ) derive from the germline V gene. Points on this clonotype: This clone's antigen is unknown. The input lacks base qualities; no much larger clone sits a single base away.

The TCR beta CDR3 regions were amplified from RNA transcripts. For the first round of RT-PCR on the TCR CDR3, the HTBI primer set was used together with the Qiagen OneStep RT-PCR kit. Libraries were constructed in a second round of multiplex PCR, after which size selection and purification were performed. Paired-end sequencing of the libraries was performed with 100 bp reads on an Illumina HiSeq2000. The published analysis was carried out like this. SOAPnuke was used to process the raw data, removing reads that contained adapters or uncalled bases, had a mean Phred below 15, or lacked an exact match to the constant primer or identifier. High-quality paired reads were merged with COPE v1.2.5, and unique nucleotide sequences were defined as clonotypes. MiTCR v1.1 was used to align the clonotypes against IMGT TRBV, TRBD and TRBJ reference segments. The analysis included only V-J combinations with a frequency above 0.0001, which together covered 99% to 99.2% of the repertoires. The TCS score was defined as the ratio of F50 (clonal expansion) to E x V (chaos), calculated using BLOSUM62-based TCRdist between CDR3 peptides within each V-J. Welch's t-statistics and random forest reduced roughly 500 V-J features to about 13, which were used in a naive Bayes classifier (R e1071). TCRdb reprocessing: public reads trimmed at Q25 with fastp, clones called with MiXCR, in-frame beta chains kept. Entries that share a CDR3 protein sequence are merged under the most common genes and DNA. TCRdb, not the original authors, processed these V and J calls. Present in this sample are 350,000 to 450,000 distinct CDR3 sequences, about 18% of which were seen just once. About a third of the sample goes to the ten largest clones.

The sample was blood. The receptor was isolated from a woman aged 30 to 39 with Graves' hyperthyroidism that later progressed to Graves' ophthalmopathy. The chain links TRBV5-1 with TRBJ1-4, with no confidently assigned D gene. The nucleotide sequence is TGCGCCAACGACTGGTTGGGAAAGGCGTTTTTT. Translated, this gives CANDWLGKAFF.